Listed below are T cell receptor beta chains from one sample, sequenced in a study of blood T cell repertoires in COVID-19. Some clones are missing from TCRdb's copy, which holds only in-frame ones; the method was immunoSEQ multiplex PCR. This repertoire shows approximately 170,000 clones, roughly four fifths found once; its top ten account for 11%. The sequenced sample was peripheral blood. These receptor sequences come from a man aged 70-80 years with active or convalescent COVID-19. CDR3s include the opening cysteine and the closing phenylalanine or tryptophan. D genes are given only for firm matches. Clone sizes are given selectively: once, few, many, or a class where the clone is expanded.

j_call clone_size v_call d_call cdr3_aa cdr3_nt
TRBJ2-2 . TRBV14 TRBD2 CASSPGLRRSGLNTGELFF TGTGCCAGCAGCCCGGGACTAAGGCGTAGCGGGTTGAACACCGGGGAGCTGTTTTTT
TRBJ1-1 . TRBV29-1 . CSVVDTGTEAFF TGCAGCGTCGTCGACACAGGGACTGAAGCTTTCTTT
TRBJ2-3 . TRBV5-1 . CASSLGQNTDTQYF TGCGCCAGCAGCTTGGGACAGAACACAGATACGCAGTATTTT
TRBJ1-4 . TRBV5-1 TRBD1 CASRGTGGEKLFF TGCGCCAGCAGGGGGACAGGAGGGGAAAAACTGTTTTTT
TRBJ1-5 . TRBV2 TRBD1 CASKGQNNQPQHF TGTGCCAGCAAGGGACAGAACAATCAGCCCCAGCATTTT
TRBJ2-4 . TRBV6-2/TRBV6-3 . CASSYGREIFKNIQYF TGTGCCAGCAGTTACGGCAGGGAAATATTCAAAAACATTCAGTACTTC
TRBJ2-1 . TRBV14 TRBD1 CASSRGTGGLGDEQFF TGTGCCAGCAGCCGCGGGACAGGGGGCTTAGGCGATGAGCAGTTCTTC
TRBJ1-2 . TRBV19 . CASSILGAGGYTF TGTGCCAGTAGTATCCTGGGGGCTGGAGGCTACACCTTC
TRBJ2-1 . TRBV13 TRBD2 CASTPLGGRIDEQFF TGTGCCAGCACCCCCCTCGGCGGGAGGATCGATGAGCAGTTCTTC
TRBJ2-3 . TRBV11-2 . CASSLDSGSTDTQYF TGTGCCAGCAGCTTAGATAGCGGTAGCACAGATACGCAGTATTTT
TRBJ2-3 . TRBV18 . CASSPGRDPGTDTQYF TGTGCCAGCTCACCAGGGCGGGACCCCGGGACAGATACGCAGTATTTT
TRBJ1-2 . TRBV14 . CASSQDPETVIYGYTF TGTGCCAGCAGCCAAGATCCAGAGACAGTGATCTATGGCTACACCTTC
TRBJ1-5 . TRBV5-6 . CASSFLNQPQHF TGTGCCAGCAGCTTCCTAAATCAGCCCCAGCATTTT
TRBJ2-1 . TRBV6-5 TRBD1 CASRTGVYYNEQFF TGTGCCAGCAGGACAGGGGTGTACTACAATGAGCAGTTCTTC
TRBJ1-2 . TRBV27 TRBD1 CASSFSGQGLRYGYTF TGTGCCAGCAGTTTCTCGGGACAGGGGCTTCGCTATGGCTACACCTTC
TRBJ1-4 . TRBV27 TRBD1 CASSSKGTGGAELFF TGTGCCAGCAGTTCAAAGGGGACAGGGGGCGCGGAACTGTTTTTT
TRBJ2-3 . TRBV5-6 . CASSLVGQHADTQYF TGTGCCAGCAGCTTGGTAGGACAACACGCAGATACGCAGTATTTT
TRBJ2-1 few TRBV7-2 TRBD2 CASSLDKREGLDNEQFF TGTGCCAGCAGCTTAGATAAGCGGGAGGGCCTCGACAATGAGCAGTTCTTC
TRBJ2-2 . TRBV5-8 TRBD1 CASSRQGMTTGELFF TGTGCCAGCAGCAGACAGGGGATGACGACCGGGGAGCTGTTTTTT
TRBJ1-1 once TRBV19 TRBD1 CASSIKDRRVEAFF TGTGCCAGTAGTATCAAGGACAGGAGGGTTGAAGCTTTCTTT
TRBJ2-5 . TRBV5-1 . CASQNQGLGETQYF TGCGCCAGCCAGAACCAGGGACTGGGGGAGACCCAGTACTTC
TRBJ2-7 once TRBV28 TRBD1 CASSLAGTGKYEQYF TGTGCCAGCAGTTTGGCCGGGACAGGGAAGTACGAGCAGTACTTC
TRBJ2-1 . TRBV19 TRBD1 CASSGQGRSYNEQFF TGTGCCAGTAGTGGACAGGGGAGATCCTACAATGAGCAGTTCTTC
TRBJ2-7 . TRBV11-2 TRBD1 CASSLGKGAPYEQYF TGTGCCAGCAGCTTAGGCAAGGGGGCCCCCTACGAGCAGTACTTC
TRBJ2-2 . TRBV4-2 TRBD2 CASSRTSGRGLANTGELFF TGTGCCAGCAGCCGCACCTCAGGGAGGGGACTCGCGAACACCGGGGAGCTGTTTTTT
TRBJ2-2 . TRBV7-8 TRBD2 CASSLQVPGLAGRRGTGELFF TGTGCCAGCAGCTTACAGGTCCCGGGACTAGCGGGACGGAGGGGGACCGGGGAGCTGTTTTTT